Presented here are 5 T cell receptor beta chains from one specimen sequenced in a study of T-cell memory formation after mild COVID-19. TCRdb recomputed calls from the 5' RACE reads with MiXCR, one row per CDR3 protein. This table has hundreds of thousands of distinct CDR3 sequences, around 27% appearing once. The sample taken for sequencing was PBMCs or a T cell subset sorted from them (not recorded which). Receptors were obtained from an adult woman who had mild COVID-19 (a few samples of this study predate the infection). Cell type and time point are not known.

The rearrangement joins TRBV12-3 or TRBV12-4 to TRBJ1-5; D is uncertain. This CDR3 spans 10 amino acids. Trimming took 8 bases from V and 9 from J, leaving 8 bases between them. As DNA, the CDR3 is TGTGCCAGCGGAGATTGGCCCCAGCATTTT. Translating gives CASGDWPQHF.

This clonotype occurred a few times. V and J are TRBV20-1 and TRBJ2-3; 11 bases line up with TRBD2. J lost 5 bases, V lost 3 bases, and 22 bases had no gene match. Germline CDR1 DFQATT, CDR2 SNEGSKA (reference sequence). CDR3 size: 20 residues. Here the CDR3 reads CSASGLRLAGGPVRVDTQYF. The CDR3 nucleotides read TGCAGTGCTAGCGGTTTAAGGCTAGCGGGAGGCCCGGTTCGGGTAGATACGCAGTATTTT.

The chain carries TRBV6-1 and TRBJ1-6, with TRBD1 as a possible D gene (5 bases). V shed 8 bases and J shed 1 base, with 12 bases lying between them. The CDR3 has 15 amino acids. The germline gives CDR1 MNHNS, CDR2 SASEGT. The CDR3 spells CASDMGQSYNSPLHF. CDR3 sequence (DNA): TGTGCCAGCGATATGGGGCAATCCTATAATTCACCCCTCCACTTT.

This clonotype was observed a few times. The chain combines TRBV24-1 with TRBJ2-1; D is unclear. Looked up from germline, CDR1 is KGHDR and CDR2 is SFDVKD. CDR3 length equals 14 residues. Trimming left V 3 bases short and J 2 bases short, with 7 bases between. DNA for the CDR3: TGTGCCACCAGTGATGGTGGAGCCTACAATGAGCAGTTCTTC. This encodes CATSDGGAYNEQFF.

This chain connects TRBV4-1 to TRBJ2-7; D is uncertain. The CDR3 runs 14 residues. From germline, CDR1 is MGHRA and CDR2 YSYEKL. Trimming took off 0 bases at V and 5 bases at J, with 11 bases between the two ends. Written as DNA, the CDR3 is TGCGCCAGCAGCCAAGAGGTGAGAGCCAACGAGCAGTACTTC. It codes for CASSQEVRANEQYF.